This TCR beta chain is drawn from a study of OX40 agonist ivuxolimab in advanced cancers. Across the whole study: Partial responses were recorded for three patients, including one with hepatocellular carcinoma and two with cutaneous melanoma.

Assay used: immunoSEQ multiplex PCR; TCRdb lists only in-frame clones, some missing. The table lists about 85,000 clones, 80% to 90% of them singletons, with just under 2% in the top ten. This clone was detected once. Its specificity is not known. The CDR3 is 12 amino acids. The germline V and J ends were trimmed by 2 bases and 7 bases, with 9 bases remaining between them. The germline gives CDR1 SGHTA, CDR2 FQGNSA. Study-level points and caveats: At 0.1-3.0 mg/kg, partial responders had clonal expansion among the lowest observed.

Patients had blood sampled at baseline and again on cycle 4 day 1 and cycle 7 day 1. V gene TRBV7-2 combines with J gene TRBJ2-7; D gene unclear. The receptor's source is an adult with an advanced solid tumor such as melanoma, head and neck, liver or kidney cancer. The sequences come from CD4+ or CD8+ T cells sorted from blood, collected in a trial of the OX40 agonist ivuxolimab. CDR3 DNA: TGTGCCAGCAGCTTATCCAATCGTGAGCAGTACTTC. This encodes CASSLSNREQYF.